The rows below give T cell receptor beta chains drawn from one sample of a study of blood T cell repertoires in COVID-19. Libraries were prepared by immunoSEQ multiplex PCR; TCRdb keeps only in-frame clonotypes and omits some of them. The table records under 250,000 clones, less than 90% of them present only once. The sequenced sample consisted of peripheral blood. The receptors originated from a woman aged 55 to 70 who had recovered from COVID-19. CDR3s include the opening cysteine and the closing phenylalanine or tryptophan.

TRBV9	TRBJ1-4	CASSTGQGGEKLFF
TRBV19	TRBJ1-1	CASSIPRIRNTEAFF
TRBV9	TRBJ2-5	CASSVTRGGETQYF
TRBV20-1	TRBJ1-2	CSASSGGRALHF
TRBV7-3	TRBJ2-1	CASSLMGTDNEQFF
TRBV6-5	TRBJ2-7	CASSYRGGYEQYF
TRBV6-1	TRBJ1-4	CASSDRGGNNEKLFF
TRBV7-7	TRBJ2-3	CASSLGVGNTDTQYF
TRBV4-1	TRBJ2-1	CASSQVRQVDEQFF
TRBV19	TRBJ2-5	CASSIAQGMETQYF
TRBV18	TRBJ2-7	CASSPPRQGTFSNEQYF
TRBV9	TRBJ2-2	CASSVVVTSGDTGELFF
TRBV5-1	TRBJ2-3	CASSPELGGVTDTQYF
TRBV5-6	TRBJ2-3	CASSQGHSTDTQYF
TRBV4-1	TRBJ2-3	CASRKGDLAGGRTDTQYF
TRBV5-4	TRBJ1-1	CASSDVETGGTEAFF
TRBV3-1/TRBV3-2	TRBJ1-1	CASSPTGRDTEAFF
TRBV18	TRBJ2-6	CASSPPAGGNSGANVLTF
TRBV11-2	TRBJ2-7	CASSPQAGTGGHEQYF
TRBV9	TRBJ2-1	CASSVLGTSDEQFF
TRBV4-1	TRBJ1-2	CASSEVTVNYGYTF
TRBV3-1/TRBV3-2	TRBJ1-2	CASSPGGGIYGYTF
TRBV30	TRBJ1-4	CAWKGGGEKLFF
TRBV18	TRBJ1-1	CASSPPGNTEAFF
TRBV4-1	TRBJ1-4	CASSQYPGQDEKLFF
TRBV9	TRBJ2-3	CASSVDGRSGGRTDTQYF
TRBV4-1	TRBJ2-1	CASSQGGGDNNEQFF
TRBV9	TRBJ2-2	CASSVGRGNTNTGELFF
TRBV28	TRBJ1-4	CASSSSDTGYEKLFF
TRBV6-5	TRBJ1-5	CASSLGTVLNQPQHF
TRBV3-1/TRBV3-2	TRBJ1-2	CASSQDLGGDGYTF
TRBV2	TRBJ1-1	CASRGQGAFF
TRBV7-9	TRBJ1-1	CASSRLGSAEAFF
TRBV11-2	TRBJ2-7	CASSLAPSGGYFYEQYF
TRBV7-3	TRBJ2-7	CASGTGGEQYF
TRBV7-2	TRBJ1-2	CASSLWSGDDGYTF
TRBV11-2	TRBJ2-2	CASRRGGRRTGELFF
TRBV5-1	TRBJ2-3	CASSFKPGATDTQYF
TRBV15	TRBJ1-1	CATSVGGSNTEAFF
TRBV2	TRBJ1-5	CASSAEGHLNQPQHF
TRBV27	TRBJ2-2	CASSPQATGTLFF